Presented here are 18 T cell receptor beta chains from one specimen sequenced in a study of blood T cell repertoires in COVID-19. This table comes from immunoSEQ multiplex PCR, and its TCRdb copy is limited to in-frame clones, with some not included. Here the sample spans 250,000 to 400,000 clones, 90% being singletons. The source material was PBMCs or T cells enriched from blood (not recorded which). The receptors come from a man in his 60s who had recovered from COVID-19.

About this clone itself: The sample carries other DNA sequences with the same CDR3. The V call is TRBV15, the J call TRBJ1-1; D might be TRBD1 (5 bases). Germline V gene lookup returns CDR1 LNHNV and CDR2 YYDKDF (reference sequence). This CDR3 is built from 15 residues. Trimming took off 2 bases at V and 1 base at J, with 11 bases between the two ends. CDR3 amino acids: CATSRKGSGNTEAFF. In DNA form, the CDR3 reads TGTGCCACCAGCAGAAAGGGGTCAGGGAACACTGAAGCTTTCTTT. Using reference TRBV15 and TRBJ1-1 for the parts outside the CDR3, the full variable domain is DAMVIQNPRYQVTQFGKPVTLSCSQTLNHNVMYWYQQKSSQAPKLLFHYYDKDFNNEADTPDNFQSRRPNTSFCFLDIRSPGLGDTAMYLCATSRKGSGNTEAFFGQGTRLTVV.

This sequence joins TRBV7-6 and TRBJ2-3; 7 bases fit TRBD1. CDR1 SGHVS and CDR2 FNYEAQ come from the germline V gene. This CDR3 has 16 residues. J lost 0 bases, V lost 1 base, and 4 bases had no gene match. The DNA for the CDR3 is TGTGCCAGCAGCTTAGGGACAGGACTTAGCACAGATACGCAGTATTTT. It translates to CASSLGTGLSTDTQYF.

The V call is TRBV19, the J call TRBJ2-1, with D perhaps matching TRBD2 (5 bases). The CDR3 has 13 amino acids. Trimming stripped 3 bases from V and 8 bases from J, with 11 bases between. Germline V lookup: CDR1 LNHDA, CDR2 SQIVND (reference sequence). The CDR3: CASSISTSHEQFF. CDR3 bases: TGTGCCAGTAGTATTAGTACTAGTCATGAGCAGTTCTTC.

Comments on this clone: One end of the junction varies from germline; a read error may be responsible. The J gene is TRBJ2-1, the V gene TRBV12-5; 7 positions agree with TRBD1. CDR1 and CDR2 (germline): LGHNT, FRNRAP. The CDR3 has 13 residues. CDR3 amino acids: CASGLGTVNEQFF. CDR3 nucleotides: TGTGCTAGTGGGTTGGGGACAGTTAATGAGCAGTTCTTC.

The count of this clone is one. The chain recombines TRBV9 with TRBJ2-1; TRBD2 matches 10 bases. Per germline, CDR1 SGDLS and CDR2 YYNGEE. The CDR3 totals 17 residues. Unmatched junction bases numbered 5, after V lost 2 bases and J lost 0 bases. The CDR3 nucleotides are TGTGCCAGCAGCGTGAGACGGACTAGCGGCTCCTACAATGAGCAGTTCTTC. Translated, it gives CASSVRRTSGSYNEQFF.

The chain recombines TRBV6-5 with TRBJ2-7; 9 bases are shared with TRBD1. The CDR3 contains 15 residues. V was pared by 8 bases and J by 1 base, with 9 bases of the junction left unmatched. Germline V CDR1 and CDR2: MNHEY, SVGAGI. Here the CDR3 reads CASRPGQGWSYEQYF. CDR3 sequence (DNA): TGTGCCAGCCGTCCGGGACAGGGATGGTCCTACGAGCAGTACTTC.

The chain joins TRBV9 to TRBJ2-1, with a weak D call TRBD2 (7 bases). The CDR3 is 17 amino acids. V was cut by 3 bases and J by 0 bases, with 16 bases left in between. Germline CDR1 SGDLS, CDR2 YYNGEE. CDR3: CASSAGGTGSSYNEQFF. In DNA, the CDR3 is TGTGCCAGCAGCGCGGGGGGTACAGGGAGCTCCTACAATGAGCAGTTCTTC.

This clone has only one observation. The rearrangement uses TRBV7-9 and TRBJ2-3, with D possibly being TRBD2 (6 bases). CDR1 and CDR2 (germline): SEHNR, FQNEAQ (reference sequence). This CDR3 contains 15 residues. Trimming cost V 5 bases and J 6 bases, with 18 bases left between them. The CDR3 region has the DNA TGTGCCAGCAGCAAACCGGACTACCCCCGGGATACGCAGTATTTT. Its translation is CASSKPDYPRDTQYF.

The chain employs TRBV4-1 and TRBJ1-1, with no clear D. Trimming removed 0 bases at V and 11 bases at J, with 13 bases between. The V gene's germline CDR1 is MGHRA and CDR2 YSYEKL. There are 13 residues in the CDR3. The CDR3: CASSQEWQTGAFF. The CDR3 nucleotides read TGCGCCAGCAGCCAAGAGTGGCAAACCGGGGCTTTCTTT.

This rearrangement joins TRBV6-5 to TRBJ2-1; D is perhaps TRBD2 (6 bases). The CDR3 is 14 amino acids. V was shortened by 10 bases and J by 3 bases, with 16 bases between the two germline ends. CDR1 is MNHEY, CDR2 SVGAGI, per germline. CDR3 DNA sequence: TGTGCCACCAAGTTCGGGAGTGGCTACAATGAGCAGTTCTTC. Its translation: CATKFGSGYNEQFF.

The chain employs TRBV12-3 or TRBV12-4 and TRBJ1-2, with D maybe TRBD1 (5 bases). Trimming removed 3 bases from V and 7 bases from J, with 9 bases in between. This CDR3 has 12 amino acids. This CDR3 is CASSFQGFGYTF. The CDR3, as DNA: TGTGCCAGCAGTTTCCAGGGATTTGGCTACACCTTC.

The chain has TRBV18 and TRBJ2-7; 7 bases line up with TRBD2. The germline V gene encodes CDR1 KGHSH and CDR2 LQKENI. After removal of 6 bases from V and 3 bases from J, the junction contained 14 bases not matched to a gene. CDR3 length: 16 amino acids. CDR3 sequence (DNA): TGTGCCAGCTCGCACCCTATTGGGAGGGGAGGCTACGAGCAGTACTTC. Translated: CASSHPIGRGGYEQYF.

This chain joins TRBV7-9 and TRBJ1-1; the match to TRBD1 covers 7 bases. Unmatched junction bases numbered 6, after V lost 5 bases and J lost 0 bases. The CDR3 is 15 residues long. CDR1 SEHNR and CDR2 FQNEAQ come from the germline V gene (reference sequence). The CDR3: CASSVGTVLNTEAFF. CDR3 nucleotide sequence: TGTGCCAGCAGCGTCGGGACAGTATTGAACACTGAAGCTTTCTTT.

V is TRBV4-2 and J is TRBJ1-1; 7 bases fit TRBD1. CDR3 length: 17 residues. The J segment lost 1 base and the V segment lost 2 bases, leaving 10 bases of the junction unmatched. CDR1 is LGHNA, CDR2 YNFKEQ, per germline. CDR3 sequence: CASSQTRGNVRNTEAFF. CDR3 DNA: TGTGCCAGCAGCCAAACCAGGGGGAATGTCAGGAACACTGAAGCTTTCTTT.

The V call is TRBV3-1 (or the pseudogene TRBV3-2), the J call TRBJ2-7; TRBD1 matches at 8 bases. The CDR3 consists of 15 residues. Looked up from germline, CDR1 is LGHDT and CDR2 is YNNKEL (reference sequence). Unmatched junction bases numbered 5, after V lost 2 bases and J lost 2 bases. The CDR3 spells CASSQTGQAAYEQYF. The CDR3 DNA sequence: TGTGCCAGCAGCCAAACGGGACAGGCCGCCTACGAGCAGTACTTC.

This chain uses TRBV4-1 with TRBJ2-1; D might be TRBD2 (5 bases). This CDR3 region has 15 residues. The germline gives CDR1 MGHRA, CDR2 YSYEKL. With 2 bases removed from V and 8 bases from J, the gap between germline ends came to 16 bases. The CDR3 sequence: CASSQKKLGLDEQFF. The CDR3 bases are TGCGCCAGCAGCCAAAAGAAACTAGGTCTGGATGAGCAGTTCTTC.

V and J are TRBV6-5 and TRBJ1-6; a weak D match, TRBD1 (6 bases). Germline assignment: CDR1 MNHEY and CDR2 SVGAGI. The CDR3 covers 13 residues. V was cut by 9 bases and J by 5 bases, with 11 bases left in between. CDR3 sequence reads: CASRQVNNSPLHF. The CDR3 DNA is TGTGCCAGTAGACAGGTTAATAATTCACCCCTCCACTTT.

This sequence joins TRBV6-5 and TRBJ2-2, with 7 bases aligning to TRBD2. Germline V gene lookup returns CDR1 MNHEY and CDR2 SVGAGI. V was pared by 1 base and J by 4 bases, with 3 bases of the junction left unmatched. The CDR3 is 15 residues long. This chain's CDR3 is CASSYFPGGTGELFF. The CDR3 nucleotides are TGTGCCAGCAGTTACTTTCCGGGGGGCACCGGGGAGCTGTTTTTT.